The 26 T cell receptor beta chains below come from one sample, sequenced in a study of CD8+ T cells in alopecia areata. Sequencing templates came from extracted RNA that was reverse transcribed into cDNA. The table came from immunoSEQ multiplex PCR; TCRdb's copy has only in-frame clones and leaves some out. The sample lists hundreds of thousands of clones; around two thirds were seen once. Specimen: CD4+ T cells sorted from blood, collected at week 0. These receptors came from a human donor with alopecia areata.

This chain joins TRBV29-1 and TRBJ1-5; the match to TRBD1 covers 8 bases. V was pared by 5 bases and J by 5 bases, with 5 bases of the junction left unmatched. CDR1 is SQVTM, CDR2 ANQGSEA, per germline. This CDR3 is built from 13 residues. CDR3: CSVRTGRDQPQHF. For the CDR3, the DNA is TGCAGCGTTCGGACAGGGAGGGATCAGCCCCAGCATTTT. Drawing the rest from reference TRBV29-1 and TRBJ1-5, the complete variable domain is SAVISQKPSRDICQRGTSLTIQCQVDSQVTMMFWYRQQPGQSLTLIATANQGSEATYESGFVIDKFPISRPNLTFSTLTVSNMSPEDSSIYLCSVRTGRDQPQHFGDGTRLSIL.

The chain is built from TRBV7-3 and TRBJ2-2, with D possibly TRBD2 on 5 matching bases. The CDR3 is 14 residues long. The germline gives CDR1 SGHTA, CDR2 FQGTGA. V was clipped by 5 bases and J by 2 bases, with 9 bases between them. The CDR3 sequence is CASSRTANTGELFF. Here the CDR3 DNA reads TGTGCCAGCAGCCGGACTGCCAACACCGGGGAGCTGTTTTTT.

The V call is TRBV30, the J call TRBJ2-7, with D perhaps matching TRBD1 or TRBD2 (5 bases each). CDR3 length: 14 amino acids. The germline V gene has CDR1 GTSNPN and CDR2 SVGIG (reference sequence). The V end lost 3 bases, the J end lost 0 bases, and 12 bases lay between the germline ends. In DNA form, the CDR3 reads TGTGCCTGGAGCCCGGGACGAGGCTCCTACGAGCAGTACTTC. Translation gives CAWSPGRGSYEQYF.

This chain connects TRBV7-2 to TRBJ2-3; D gene unclear. V shed 4 bases and J shed 11 bases, with 16 bases lying between them. CDR1 is SGHTA and CDR2 is FQGNSA in the germline V gene. This CDR3 spans 13 amino acids. CDR3 coding DNA: TGTGCCAGCAGCTCTGGAAGTACCGCCGGGCAGTATTTT. The encoded protein is CASSSGSTAGQYF.

The chain has TRBV2 and TRBJ2-1; TRBD2 aligns across 13 bases. The germline gives CDR1 SNHLY, CDR2 FYNNEI. The CDR3 extends over 14 amino acids. V lost 7 bases and J lost 7; bases outside the gene matches: 4. DNA for the CDR3: TGTGCCAGCATACGGACTAGCGGGGGAAATGAGCAGTTCTTC. Translated: CASIRTSGGNEQFF. Complete variable domain (other parts from reference TRBV2 and TRBJ2-1): EPEVTQTPSHQVTQMGQEVILRCVPISNHLYFYWYRQILGQKVEFLVSFYNNEISEKSEIFDDQFSVERPDGSNFTLKIRSTKLEDSAMYFCASIRTSGGNEQFFGPGTRLTVL.

This clone was counted only a few times. The chain has TRBV9 and TRBJ1-1; the D is unclear. Germline CDR1 SGDLS, CDR2 YYNGEE. The V gene lost 3 bases and the J gene lost 1 base, with 7 bases spanning the gap. CDR3 length equals 13 residues. The CDR3 DNA follows: TGTGCCAGCAGCGCATCAGCGAACACTGAAGCTTTCTTT. This translates into CASSASANTEAFF.

J is TRBJ1-5 and V is TRBV5-1; maybe TRBD1 (5 bases). Deletions cut 0 bases from V and 0 bases from J, with 7 bases between. This CDR3 has 15 amino acids. Germline values: CDR1 SGHRS, CDR2 YFSETQ. The CDR3 loop reads CASSLAGTSNQPQHF. CDR3 bases: TGCGCCAGCAGCTTGGCGGGGACTAGCAATCAGCCCCAGCATTTT.

The rearrangement links TRBV30 to TRBJ1-4; no clear D gene. This CDR3 has 14 residues. CDR1 and CDR2 (germline): GTSNPN, SVGIG (reference sequence). V was cut by 2 bases and J by 2 bases, with 9 bases left in between. CDR3 nucleotide sequence: TGTGCCTGGAGTCCGGTATCGACTAATGAAAAACTGTTTTTT. It specifies CAWSPVSTNEKLFF.

Only a few counts were recorded for this clone. The gene calls are TRBV19 and TRBJ1-6, with D maybe TRBD1 (6 bases). Germline V gives CDR1 LNHDA, CDR2 SQIVND (reference sequence). The CDR3 is made up of 17 amino acids. With 6 bases removed from V and 6 bases from J, the gap between germline ends came to 21 bases. CDR3 loop: CASRTTGSPYSNSPLHF. The CDR3 bases are TGTGCCAGTAGAACTACAGGGAGTCCTTATAGTAATTCACCCCTCCACTTT.

The chain employs TRBV2 and TRBJ2-6; tentatively, D is TRBD2 (5 bases). V lost 4 bases, J lost 0 bases, and 13 bases lay in between. This CDR3 has 17 amino acids. Per germline, CDR1 SNHLY and CDR2 FYNNEI. The CDR3 sequence: CASSVEGPLSGANVLTF. The CDR3 coding sequence is TGTGCCAGCAGTGTAGAGGGCCCCCTCTCTGGGGCCAACGTCCTGACTTTC.

This rearrangement joins TRBV5-4 to TRBJ2-5; weak D call: TRBD2 (5 bases). V was cut by 4 bases and J by 0 bases, with 16 bases left in between. Germline-derived CDR1 and CDR2 are SGHNT and YYREEE (reference sequence). This CDR3 comprises 16 residues. The CDR3 protein is CASSLRAAGDQETQYF. DNA of the CDR3: TGTGCCAGCAGCCTTCGTGCGGCGGGCGACCAAGAGACCCAGTACTTC.

V gene TRBV29-1 combines with J gene TRBJ2-7; D call uncertain. V lost 4 bases, J lost 3 bases, and 19 bases lay in between. CDR3 length: 15 residues. CDR1 and CDR2 from the germline V gene are SQVTM and ANQGSEA. The CDR3 reads CSVAAWAGHLYEQYF. CDR3 coding DNA: TGCAGCGTTGCTGCCTGGGCAGGCCATCTCTACGAGCAGTACTTC.

This clone occurred a few times. The chain recombines TRBV5-1 with TRBJ2-5; D may correspond to TRBD1 or TRBD2 (5 bases each). Trimming took 3 bases from V and 5 from J, leaving 5 bases between them. Germline V gene lookup returns CDR1 SGHRS and CDR2 YFSETQ. This CDR3 has 11 residues. This chain's CDR3 is CASSWGETQYF. CDR3 DNA: TGCGCCAGCAGCTGGGGGGAGACCCAGTACTTC. Together with reference TRBV5-1 and TRBJ2-5, the CDR3 gives the full variable domain: KAGVTQTPRYLIKTRGQQVTLSCSPISGHRSVSWYQQTPGQGLQFLFEYFSETQRNKGNFPGRFSGRQFSNSRSEMNVSTLELGDSALYLCASSWGETQYFGPGTRLLVL.

The V gene is TRBV27, the J gene TRBJ1-6; 8 bases line up with TRBD1. Germline V lookup: CDR1 MNHEY, CDR2 SMNVEV (reference sequence). The CDR3 has 16 amino acids. Trimming took 0 bases from V and 9 from J; bases not matched to a gene: 7. As DNA, the CDR3 is TGTGCCAGCAGTTTATCGTCGCCAGGGGGCTTTTCACCCCTCCACTTT. Its translation: CASSLSSPGGFSPLHF.

The V gene is TRBV29-1, the J gene TRBJ1-2; 8 nucleotides agree with TRBD1. J gave up 2 bases and V 6 bases, and 8 bases lay outside the gene matches. Germline CDR1 is SQVTM and CDR2 is ANQGSEA. CDR3 size: 14 residues. This chain's CDR3 is CSVKEDRVNYGYTF. CDR3 nucleotide sequence: TGCAGCGTAAAAGAGGACAGGGTGAACTATGGCTACACCTTC.

The chain couples TRBV29-1 to TRBJ1-2; no reliable D call. The length of the CDR3 is 11 residues. CDR1 and CDR2 from the germline V gene are SQVTM and ANQGSEA. V shed 6 bases and J shed 7 bases, with 12 bases lying between them. The CDR3 bases are TGCAGCGTACGTTACGGGAGTGGCTACACCTTC. Its protein product is CSVRYGSGYTF.

This chain uses TRBV4-2 with TRBJ2-7; no clear D gene. Per germline, CDR1 LGHNA and CDR2 YNFKEQ. V lost 0 bases and J 3 bases, leaving 12 bases between the germline ends. This CDR3 comprises 15 residues. The DNA for the CDR3 is TGTGCCAGCAGCCAAGAGTTGGGGTGGGACTACGAGCAGTACTTC. Residues: CASSQELGWDYEQYF.

This rearrangement joins TRBV5-4 to TRBJ2-1, with 11 nucleotides matching TRBD2. The V and J ends lost 1 base and 7 bases, in that order; junction bases with no gene match: 4. Germline CDR1 SGHNT, CDR2 YYREEE (reference sequence). The CDR3 consists of 15 residues. CDR3 coding DNA: TGTGCCAGCAGCTTGACTAGCGGGGGAAGAAATGAGCAGTTCTTC. Its protein product is CASSLTSGGRNEQFF.

This clone has just one count. Different DNA sequences within this sample yield the same CDR3. V is TRBV29-1 and J is TRBJ2-3; D unresolved. Germline V lookup: CDR1 SQVTM, CDR2 ANQGSEA. The length of the CDR3 is 10 residues. The V end was cut by 7 bases, the J end by 5 bases, with 7 bases between. The CDR3 region is CSGGGDTQYF. CDR3 nucleotides: TGCAGCGGTGGTGGAGATACGCAGTATTTT.

This clone was counted between two and nine times. Within the sample, other DNA sequences also encode this same CDR3. The chain uses TRBV30 and TRBJ1-1, with D perhaps TRBD1 (6 bases). Trimming took off 0 bases at V and 3 bases at J, with 8 bases between the two ends. Germline V gene sequence: CDR1 GTSNPN, CDR2 SVGIG (reference sequence). The CDR3 runs 13 residues. CDR3 DNA: TGTGCCTGGAGTGTAAGGGGGGACACTGAAGCTTTCTTT. Amino acid sequence: CAWSVRGDTEAFF.

The J gene is TRBJ2-5, the V gene TRBV6-1; D not certain. The CDR3 consists of 12 residues. V lost 9 bases and J lost 2, with 10 bases in between. The germline V gene has CDR1 MNHNS and CDR2 SASEGT. CDR3 bases: TGTGCCAGTAAAACGAGACAAGAGACCCAGTACTTC. Translating it yields CASKTRQETQYF.

This clone was observed a few times. V gene TRBV29-1 combines with J gene TRBJ2-3; possibly TRBD2 for D (5 bases). This CDR3 spans 14 amino acids. Germline V CDR1 and CDR2: SQVTM, ANQGSEA. The CDR3 region has the DNA TGCAGTGCTACCCTGGGGAGCAGCACAGATACGCAGTATTTT. Amino acid sequence: CSATLGSSTDTQYF.

CDR3 DNA sequence: TGTGCCAGCAGCCGCCTAGTGACAGGGACAGATACGCAGTATTTT. Its translation: CASSRLVTGTDTQYF. The chain employs TRBV9 and TRBJ2-3, with 7 bases fitting TRBD1. The CDR3 has 15 amino acids. Unmatched junction bases numbered 8, after V lost 4 bases and J lost 3 bases. Per the germline V gene, CDR1 is SGDLS and CDR2 is YYNGEE.

The chain couples TRBV25-1 to TRBJ1-4; D not certain. Germline values: CDR1 MGHDK, CDR2 SYGVNS. V was pared by 3 bases and J by 7 bases, with 9 bases between. The CDR3 length is 13 residues. For the CDR3, the DNA is TGTGCCAGCAGTGAGCCCGACGTTGAAAAACTGTTTTTT. It specifies CASSEPDVEKLFF.

This sequence joins TRBV29-1 and TRBJ2-6; D is unresolved. V dropped 4 bases and J dropped 0 bases, with 10 bases sitting between them. Germline V gives CDR1 SQVTM, CDR2 ANQGSEA. CDR3 length: 15 residues. CDR3 nucleotides: TGCAGCGTTGGGGTGGCCGTCTCTGGGGCCAACGTCCTGACTTTC. Encoded protein: CSVGVAVSGANVLTF.

The V call is TRBV30, the J call TRBJ2-1; D gene uncertain. The ends were cut back, 4 bases at V and 1 base at J, with 5 bases in the middle. Germline CDR1 reads GTSNPN; CDR2 reads SVGIG (reference sequence). This CDR3 has 12 amino acids. CDR3 coding DNA: TGTGCCTGGACTCGTTCCTACAATGAGCAGTTCTTC. Translated: CAWTRSYNEQFF.